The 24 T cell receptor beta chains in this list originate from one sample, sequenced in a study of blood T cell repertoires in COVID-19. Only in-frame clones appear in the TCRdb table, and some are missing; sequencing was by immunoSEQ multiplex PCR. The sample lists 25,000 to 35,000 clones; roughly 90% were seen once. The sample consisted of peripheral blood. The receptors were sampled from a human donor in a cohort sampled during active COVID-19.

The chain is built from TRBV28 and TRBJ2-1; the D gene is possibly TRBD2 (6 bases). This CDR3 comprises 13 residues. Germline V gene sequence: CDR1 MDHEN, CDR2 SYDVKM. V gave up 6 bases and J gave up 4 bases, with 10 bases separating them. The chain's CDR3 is CASSSGTYNEQFF. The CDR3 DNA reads TGTGCCAGCAGCTCCGGGACTTACAATGAGCAGTTCTTC. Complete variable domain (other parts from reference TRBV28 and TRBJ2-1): DVKVTQSSRYLVKRTGEKVFLECVQDMDHENMFWYRQDPGLGLRLIYFSYDVKMKEKGDIPEGYSVSREKKERFSLILESASTNQTSMYLCASSSGTYNEQFFGPGTRLTVL.

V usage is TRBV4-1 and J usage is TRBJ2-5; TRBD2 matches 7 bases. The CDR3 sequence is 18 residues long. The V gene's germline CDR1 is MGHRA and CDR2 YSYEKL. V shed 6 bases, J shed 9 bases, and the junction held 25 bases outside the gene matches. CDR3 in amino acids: CASRPRPGGTIGNESQYF. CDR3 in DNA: TGCGCCAGCAGACCCCGGCCGGGGGGAACGATCGGGAATGAGTCCCAGTACTTC.

The chain's CDR3 is CASSLEGLGTETQYF. DNA of the CDR3: TGTGCCAGCAGTTTAGAGGGACTAGGGACTGAGACCCAGTACTTC. This rearrangement joins TRBV27 to TRBJ2-5; TRBD2 matches 8 bases. Trimming removed 2 bases from V and 5 bases from J; junction bases left unmatched: 7. CDR3 size: 15 residues. Per the germline V gene, CDR1 is MNHEY and CDR2 is SMNVEV (reference sequence).

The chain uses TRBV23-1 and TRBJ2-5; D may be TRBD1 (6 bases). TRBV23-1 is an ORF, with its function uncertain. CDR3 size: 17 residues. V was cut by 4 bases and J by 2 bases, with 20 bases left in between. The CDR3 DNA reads TGCGCCAGCAGTCGAAGTCCGCAGGGGAAGTGGCAAGAGACCCAGTACTTC. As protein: CASSRSPQGKWQETQYF.

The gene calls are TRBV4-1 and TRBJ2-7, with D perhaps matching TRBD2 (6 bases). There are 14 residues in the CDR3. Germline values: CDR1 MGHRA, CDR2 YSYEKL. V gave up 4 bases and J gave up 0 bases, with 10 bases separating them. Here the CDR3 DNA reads TGCGCCAGCAGCCCGCGGAGGGCCTCCTACGAGCAGTACTTC. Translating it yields CASSPRRASYEQYF.

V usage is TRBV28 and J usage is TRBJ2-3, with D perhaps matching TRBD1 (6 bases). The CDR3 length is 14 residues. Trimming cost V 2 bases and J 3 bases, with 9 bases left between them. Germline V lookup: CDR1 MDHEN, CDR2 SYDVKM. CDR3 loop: CASSLGQMTDTQYF. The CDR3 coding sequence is TGTGCCAGCAGTTTAGGACAGATGACAGATACGCAGTATTTT.

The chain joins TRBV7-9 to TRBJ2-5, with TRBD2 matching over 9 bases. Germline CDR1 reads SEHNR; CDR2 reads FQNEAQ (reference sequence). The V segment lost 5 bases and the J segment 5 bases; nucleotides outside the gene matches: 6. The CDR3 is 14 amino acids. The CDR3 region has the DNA TGTGCCAGCAGCAAACTAGCGGGCCTCGAGACCCAGTACTTC. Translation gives CASSKLAGLETQYF.

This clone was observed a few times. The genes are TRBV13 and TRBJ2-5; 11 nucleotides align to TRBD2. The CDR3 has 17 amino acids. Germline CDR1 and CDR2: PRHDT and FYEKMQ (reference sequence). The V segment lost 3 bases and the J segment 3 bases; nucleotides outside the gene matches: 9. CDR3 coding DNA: TGTGCCAGCAGCTTGGGACTAGCGGACGCCGGGGAAGAGACCCAGTACTTC. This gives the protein CASSLGLADAGEETQYF.

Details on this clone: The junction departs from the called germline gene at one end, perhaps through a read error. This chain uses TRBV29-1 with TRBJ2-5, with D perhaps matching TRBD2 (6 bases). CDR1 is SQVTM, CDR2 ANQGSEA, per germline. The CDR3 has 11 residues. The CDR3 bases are TGCAGCGTTGACCCCTCGCGAGGAGGGGACTTC. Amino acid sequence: CSVDPSRGGDF.

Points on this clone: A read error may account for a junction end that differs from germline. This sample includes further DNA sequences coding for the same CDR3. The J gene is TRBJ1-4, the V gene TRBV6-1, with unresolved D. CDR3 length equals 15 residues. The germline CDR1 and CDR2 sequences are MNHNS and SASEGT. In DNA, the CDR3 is TGTGCTAGCAGTGAACACGCGGGGTCTAATGAAAAACTGTTTTTT. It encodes CASSEHAGSNEKLFF.

The CDR3 loop reads CASSERLAGGVGNEQFF. The CDR3 DNA follows: TGCGCCAGCAGCGAAAGACTAGCGGGAGGGGTTGGGAATGAGCAGTTCTTC. The V call is TRBV5-1, the J call TRBJ2-1; 14 nucleotides align to TRBD2. CDR3 length: 17 residues. V lost 4 bases to trimming and J lost 7 bases; unmatched junction nucleotides: 10. The germline gives CDR1 SGHRS, CDR2 YFSETQ.

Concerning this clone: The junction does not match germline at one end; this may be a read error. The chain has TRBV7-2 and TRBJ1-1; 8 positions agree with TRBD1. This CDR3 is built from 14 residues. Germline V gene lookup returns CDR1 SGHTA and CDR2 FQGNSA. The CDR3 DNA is TGTGCCAGCATGACTCGGACAGGGAACGCTGAAGCTTTCTTT. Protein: CASMTRTGNAEAFF.

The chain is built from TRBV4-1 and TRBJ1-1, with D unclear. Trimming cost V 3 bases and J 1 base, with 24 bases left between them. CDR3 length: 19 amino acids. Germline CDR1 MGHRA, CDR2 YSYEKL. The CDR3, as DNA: TGCGCCAGCAGCCACCTTAGAGGGCAGCTACCCAGAGGGAACACTGAAGCTTTCTTT. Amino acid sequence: CASSHLRGQLPRGNTEAFF.

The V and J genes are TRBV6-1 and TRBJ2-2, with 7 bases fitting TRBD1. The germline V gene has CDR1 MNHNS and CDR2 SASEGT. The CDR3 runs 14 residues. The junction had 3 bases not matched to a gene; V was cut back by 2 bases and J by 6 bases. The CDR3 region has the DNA TGTGCCAGCAGTGAATTTAGGGGGCCCGGGGAGCTGTTTTTT. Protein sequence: CASSEFRGPGELFF.

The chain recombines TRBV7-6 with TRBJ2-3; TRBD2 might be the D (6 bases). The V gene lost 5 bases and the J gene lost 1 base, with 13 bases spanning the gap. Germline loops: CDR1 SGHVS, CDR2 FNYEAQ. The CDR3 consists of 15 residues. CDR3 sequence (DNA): TGTGCCAGCAGCCAGGGACTCCATCGCACAGATACGCAGTATTTT. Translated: CASSQGLHRTDTQYF.

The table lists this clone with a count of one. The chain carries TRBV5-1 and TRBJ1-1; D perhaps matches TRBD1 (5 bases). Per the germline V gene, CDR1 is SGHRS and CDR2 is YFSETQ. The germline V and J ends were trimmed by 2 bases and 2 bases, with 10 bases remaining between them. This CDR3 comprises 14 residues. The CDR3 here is CASSLRGGNTEAFF. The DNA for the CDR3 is TGCGCCAGCAGCTTACGGGGGGGAAACACTGAAGCTTTCTTT.

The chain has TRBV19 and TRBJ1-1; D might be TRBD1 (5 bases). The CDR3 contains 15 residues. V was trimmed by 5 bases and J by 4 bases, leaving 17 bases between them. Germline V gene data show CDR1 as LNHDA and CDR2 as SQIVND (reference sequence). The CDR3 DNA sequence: TGTGCCAGTAGTTTACCGACCCAGGGCTTCACTGAAGCTTTCTTT. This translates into CASSLPTQGFTEAFF.

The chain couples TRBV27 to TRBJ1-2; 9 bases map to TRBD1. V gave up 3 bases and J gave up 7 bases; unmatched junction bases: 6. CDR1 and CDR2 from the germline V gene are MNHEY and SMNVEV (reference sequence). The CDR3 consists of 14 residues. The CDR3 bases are TGTGCCAGCAGTTTGACAGGGGGTGAGGGTGGCTACACCTTC. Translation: CASSLTGGEGGYTF.

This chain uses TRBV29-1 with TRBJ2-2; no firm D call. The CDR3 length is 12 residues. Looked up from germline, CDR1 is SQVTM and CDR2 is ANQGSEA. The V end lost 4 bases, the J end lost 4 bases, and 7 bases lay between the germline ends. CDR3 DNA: TGCAGCGTTGCGACGGGCACCGGGGAGCTGTTTTTT. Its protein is CSVATGTGELFF.

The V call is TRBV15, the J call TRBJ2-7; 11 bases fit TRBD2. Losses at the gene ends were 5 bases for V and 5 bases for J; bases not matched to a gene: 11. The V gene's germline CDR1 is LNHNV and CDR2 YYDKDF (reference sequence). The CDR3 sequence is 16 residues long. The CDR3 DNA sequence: TGTGCCACCAGCTGGGGACTAGCGGAGGGGGGTAACGAGCAGTACTTC. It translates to CATSWGLAEGGNEQYF.

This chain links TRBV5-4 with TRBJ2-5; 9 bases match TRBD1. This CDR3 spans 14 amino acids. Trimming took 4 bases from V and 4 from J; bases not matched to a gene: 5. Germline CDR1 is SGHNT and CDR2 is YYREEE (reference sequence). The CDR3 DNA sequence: TGTGCCAGCAGCCTACAGGGGGCTGGAGAGACCCAGTACTTC. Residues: CASSLQGAGETQYF.

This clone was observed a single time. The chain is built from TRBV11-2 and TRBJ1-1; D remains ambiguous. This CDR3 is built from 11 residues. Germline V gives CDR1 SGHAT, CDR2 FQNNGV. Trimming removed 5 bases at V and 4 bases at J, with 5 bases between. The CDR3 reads CASSPSTEAFF. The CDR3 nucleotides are TGTGCCAGCAGCCCCAGCACTGAAGCTTTCTTT.

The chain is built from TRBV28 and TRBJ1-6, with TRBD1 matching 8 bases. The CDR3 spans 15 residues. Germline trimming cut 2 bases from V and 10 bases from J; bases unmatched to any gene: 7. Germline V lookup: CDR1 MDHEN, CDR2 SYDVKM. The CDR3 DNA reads TGTGCCAGCAGTTTAAGGTCCAGGGGGCGGTCACCCCTCCACTTT. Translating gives CASSLRSRGRSPLHF.

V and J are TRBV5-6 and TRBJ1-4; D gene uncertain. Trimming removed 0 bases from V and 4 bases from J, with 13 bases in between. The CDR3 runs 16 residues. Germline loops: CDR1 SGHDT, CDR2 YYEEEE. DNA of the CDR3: TGTGCCAGCAGCTTGGTCCCGTCCCGGGGTAATGAAAAACTGTTTTTT. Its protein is CASSLVPSRGNEKLFF. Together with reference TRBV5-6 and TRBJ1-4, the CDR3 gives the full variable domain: DAGVTQSPTHLIKTRGQQVTLRCSPKSGHDTVSWYQQALGQGPQFIFQYYEEEERQRGNFPDRFSGHQFPNYSSELNVNALLLGDSALYLCASSLVPSRGNEKLFFGSGTQLSVL.